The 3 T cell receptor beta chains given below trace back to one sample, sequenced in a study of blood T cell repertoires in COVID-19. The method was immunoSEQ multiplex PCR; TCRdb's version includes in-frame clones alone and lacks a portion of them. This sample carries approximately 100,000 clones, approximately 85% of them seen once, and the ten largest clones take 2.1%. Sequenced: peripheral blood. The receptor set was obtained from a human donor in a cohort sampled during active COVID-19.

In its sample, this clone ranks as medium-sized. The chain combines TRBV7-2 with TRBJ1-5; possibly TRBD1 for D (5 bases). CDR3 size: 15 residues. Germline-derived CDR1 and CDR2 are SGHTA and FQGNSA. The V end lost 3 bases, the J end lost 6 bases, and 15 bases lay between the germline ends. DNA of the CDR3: TGTGCCAGCAGCTTTTCGGCGGGGGGAGGTCAGCCCCAGCATTTT. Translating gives CASSFSAGGGQPQHF.

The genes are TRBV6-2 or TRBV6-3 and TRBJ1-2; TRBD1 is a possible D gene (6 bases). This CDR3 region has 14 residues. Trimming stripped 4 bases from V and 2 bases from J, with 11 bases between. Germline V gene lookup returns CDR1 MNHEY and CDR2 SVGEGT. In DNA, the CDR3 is TGTGCCAGCAGTTCTCGGACAGAAAACTATGGCTACACCTTC. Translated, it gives CASSSRTENYGYTF.

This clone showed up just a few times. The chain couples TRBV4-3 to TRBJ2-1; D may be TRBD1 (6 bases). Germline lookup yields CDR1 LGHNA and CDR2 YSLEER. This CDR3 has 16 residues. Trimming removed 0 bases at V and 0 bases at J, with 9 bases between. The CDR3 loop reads CASSQDPGVSYNEQFF. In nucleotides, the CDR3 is TGCGCCAGCAGCCAAGACCCAGGGGTCTCCTACAATGAGCAGTTCTTC.